The next 24 T cell receptor beta chains were all read from a single sample in a study of graft-versus-host responses after intestinal transplantation. These receptors' antigens are unknown. Assay used: immunoSEQ multiplex PCR; TCRdb lists only in-frame clones, some missing. The data contain about 85,000 clones, around 83% of them singletons. Sequencing was performed on unstimulated CD8+ T cells sorted from spleen or lymph node cells, taken before intestinal transplant. The receptors were sampled from a human donor who received an intestinal transplant.

The chain links TRBV11-2 to TRBJ2-3; D unclear. There are 16 residues in the CDR3. With 6 bases removed from V and 3 bases from J, the gap between germline ends came to 19 bases. From germline, CDR1 is SGHAT and CDR2 FQNNGV. CDR3 coding DNA: TGTGCCAGCAGATACCCTAGGGTGATACGGACAGATACGCAGTATTTT. It codes for CASRYPRVIRTDTQYF.

This chain joins TRBV5-1 and TRBJ2-5; D is perhaps TRBD1 or TRBD2 (5 bases each). The CDR3 has 13 amino acids. Germline lookup yields CDR1 SGHRS and CDR2 YFSETQ. Trimming stripped 5 bases from V and 7 bases from J, with 15 bases between. In DNA, the CDR3 is TGCGCCAGCAGACGGAGGACATCCCGGACCCAGTACTTC. This codes for CASRRRTSRTQYF.

In DNA form, the CDR3 reads TGCGCCAGCAGCTTGGCGACAGGGAACACCGGGGAGCTGTTTTTT. Translating it yields CASSLATGNTGELFF. The chain recombines TRBV5-1 with TRBJ2-2, with D perhaps TRBD1 (6 bases). V lost 0 bases, J lost 1 base, and 7 bases lay in between. CDR1 SGHRS and CDR2 YFSETQ come from the germline V gene. CDR3 length: 15 amino acids. Together with reference TRBV5-1 and TRBJ2-2, the CDR3 gives the full variable domain: KAGVTQTPRYLIKTRGQQVTLSCSPISGHRSVSWYQQTPGQGLQFLFEYFSETQRNKGNFPGRFSGRQFSNSRSEMNVSTLELGDSALYLCASSLATGNTGELFFGEGSRLTVL.

This clone has a handful of counts. The chain joins TRBV2 to TRBJ1-1, with D perhaps TRBD1 (6 bases). Germline CDR1 and CDR2: SNHLY and FYNNEI. This CDR3 is built from 15 residues. Trimming stripped 8 bases from V and 1 base from J, with 17 bases between. CDR3 sequence reads: CASGRGDTWNTEAFF. The CDR3 region has the DNA TGTGCCAGCGGGAGGGGGGACACTTGGAACACTGAAGCTTTCTTT.

V is TRBV6-4 and J is TRBJ2-1; D remains ambiguous. Looked up from germline, CDR1 is MRHNA and CDR2 is SNTAGT. The V and J ends lost 3 bases and 9 bases respectively, with 6 bases between them. The CDR3 runs 11 residues. CDR3 sequence reads: CASSDSIEQFF. The CDR3 DNA reads as TGTGCCAGCAGTGATTCGATTGAGCAGTTCTTC.

This clone occurred once. This sequence joins TRBV11-2 and TRBJ1-3, with TRBD1 as a possible D gene (6 bases). The CDR3 covers 15 residues. The germline gives CDR1 SGHAT, CDR2 FQNNGV. Trimming removed 0 bases from V and 0 bases from J, with 6 bases in between. Written as DNA, the CDR3 is TGTGCCAGCAGCTTAGACAGGGGCTCTGGAAACACCATATATTTT. It encodes CASSLDRGSGNTIYF.

The chain combines TRBV19 with TRBJ2-1; possible D gene TRBD2, 6 bases. Germline CDR1 LNHDA, CDR2 SQIVND (reference sequence). The CDR3 runs 12 residues. V dropped 4 bases and J dropped 7 bases, with 8 bases sitting between them. CDR3 DNA: TGTGCCAGTAGTACGGGAGTGAATGAGCAGTTCTTC. Translating gives CASSTGVNEQFF. Drawing the rest from reference TRBV19 and TRBJ2-1, the complete variable domain is DGGITQSPKYLFRKEGQNVTLSCEQNLNHDAMYWYRQDPGQGLRLIYYSQIVNDFQKGDIAEGYSVSREKKESFPLTVTSAQKNPTAFYLCASSTGVNEQFFGPGTRLTVL.

This clone was recorded only once. This chain links TRBV5-1 with TRBJ2-7; no clear D gene. Trimming took 4 bases from V and 2 from J, leaving 13 bases between them. Germline CDR1 is SGHRS and CDR2 is YFSETQ. The CDR3 is 14 amino acids. The CDR3 DNA sequence: TGCGCCAGCAGCCTAGACTTAGGGACCTACGAGCAGTACTTC. This encodes CASSLDLGTYEQYF.

This sequence joins TRBV6-1 and TRBJ1-1, with TRBD1 as a possible D gene (5 bases). The V and J ends lost 7 bases and 0 bases respectively, with 15 bases between them. The CDR3 length is 15 residues. Per germline, CDR1 MNHNS and CDR2 SASEGT. The CDR3 reads CASTYLDIMNTEAFF. CDR3 in DNA: TGTGCCAGCACCTATTTGGACATCATGAACACTGAAGCTTTCTTT.

The chain joins TRBV6-1 to TRBJ1-5; TRBD1 might be the D (6 bases). In germline, CDR1 is MNHNS, CDR2 SASEGT. V shed 10 bases and J shed 9 bases, with 25 bases lying between them. The CDR3 covers 15 residues. The CDR3 nucleotides read TGTGCCACCAGGGGAAGGGGTCGGGAAATACGGCCCCAGCATTTT. This gives the protein CATRGRGREIRPQHF.

The rearrangement uses TRBV4-2 and TRBJ2-3, with TRBD2 as a possible D gene (6 bases). Germline lookup yields CDR1 LGHNA and CDR2 YNFKEQ. Trimming cost V 1 base and J 2 bases, with 13 bases left between them. CDR3 length: 16 residues. The CDR3 DNA sequence: TGTGCCAGCAGCCAAGTGGGGGACTCTTTCACAGATACGCAGTATTTT. It is translated as CASSQVGDSFTDTQYF.

The chain joins TRBV29-1 to TRBJ2-7; D not resolved. This CDR3 comprises 11 residues. Germline loops: CDR1 SQVTM, CDR2 ANQGSEA. With 4 bases removed from V and 1 base from J, the gap between germline ends came to 5 bases. The CDR3 DNA reads TGCAGCGTTGTACAGTCCTACGAGCAGTACTTC. Translating gives CSVVQSYEQYF.

This clone was seen just once. The rearrangement joins TRBV4-1 to TRBJ1-2; 7 nucleotides agree with TRBD1. This CDR3 has 16 amino acids. V lost 0 bases and J lost 8; bases outside the gene matches: 12. Germline-derived CDR1 and CDR2 are MGHRA and YSYEKL. The CDR3 DNA reads TGCGCCAGCAGCCAAGAAGAAACGGGACAGCTCTCGGGCTACACCTTC. Translating gives CASSQEETGQLSGYTF.

This CDR3 is CASSVEEGPSYEQYF. CDR3 DNA sequence: TGTGCCAGCAGCGTAGAGGAGGGGCCATCCTACGAGCAGTACTTC. The rearrangement links TRBV9 to TRBJ2-7, with a tentative D call TRBD2 (6 bases). CDR3 length equals 15 residues. The V end was cut by 0 bases, the J end by 1 base, with 11 bases between. Germline CDR1 and CDR2: SGDLS and YYNGEE.

The chain is built from TRBV2 and TRBJ2-5, with 8 nucleotides matching TRBD1. Near its end, the DNA agrees better with TRBJ2-7, so the J call may be wrong. Germline-derived CDR1 and CDR2 are SNHLY and FYNNEI. The CDR3 covers 15 residues. The CDR3 sequence: CASSDGAGGGYEQYF. CDR3 bases: TGTGCCAGCAGTGACGGGGCAGGGGGCGGGTACGAGCAGTACTTC.

The chain combines TRBV6-6 with TRBJ2-7; no clear D. Germline V gene data show CDR1 as MNHNY and CDR2 as SVGAGI (reference sequence). CDR3 size: 14 residues. Trimming pared 4 bases from V and 2 bases from J, leaving 12 bases between. CDR3 in amino acids: CASSSPTETYEQYF. The DNA for the CDR3 is TGTGCCAGCAGTTCCCCTACCGAGACCTACGAGCAGTACTTC.

The chain links TRBV10-3 to TRBJ2-2; D may be TRBD1 (5 bases). The CDR3 spans 16 residues. V dropped 2 bases and J dropped 6 bases, with 16 bases sitting between them. Germline CDR1 is ENHRY and CDR2 is SYGVKD. CDR3 bases: TGTGCCATCAGTGAGGGGGCACCCTTCAACGCCGGGGAGCTGTTTTTT. Protein: CAISEGAPFNAGELFF.

This sequence joins TRBV5-1 and TRBJ2-5, with unresolved D. The germline gives CDR1 SGHRS, CDR2 YFSETQ. Trimming took off 5 bases at V and 5 bases at J, with 10 bases between the two ends. This CDR3 is built from 12 residues. CDR3 region: CASSRVRETQYF. The CDR3 DNA follows: TGCGCCAGCAGTAGGGTGAGGGAGACCCAGTACTTC.

As regards this clone: The sample has other DNA sequences that encode this CDR3 too. The V call is TRBV5-1, the J call TRBJ2-1; no clear D. V was shortened by 0 bases and J by 7 bases, with 5 bases between the two germline ends. The germline CDR1 and CDR2 sequences are SGHRS and YFSETQ. The CDR3 covers 12 residues. The CDR3 region is CASSLEGNEQFF. The DNA of the CDR3 is TGCGCCAGCAGCTTGGAGGGAAATGAGCAGTTCTTC.

The chain carries TRBV6-5 and TRBJ2-7; 9 nucleotides align to TRBD1. In germline, CDR1 is MNHEY, CDR2 SVGAGI. This CDR3 has 13 residues. With V trimmed by 5 bases and J by 4 bases, 3 bases remained unmatched. The CDR3 DNA reads TGTGCCAGCAGTACAGGGGGCGGGTACGAGCAGTACTTC. This encodes CASSTGGGYEQYF.

The chain joins TRBV4-1 to TRBJ2-3; D gene unclear. The germline V and J ends were trimmed by 6 bases and 2 bases, with 9 bases remaining between them. From germline, CDR1 is MGHRA and CDR2 YSYEKL. The CDR3 spans 13 residues. CDR3 in amino acids: CASRGGNTDTQYF. The CDR3 nucleotides read TGCGCCAGCAGAGGTGGGAACACAGATACGCAGTATTTT.

This chain connects TRBV11-2 to TRBJ1-2; D unresolved. The CDR3 sequence is 12 residues long. Germline V gives CDR1 SGHAT, CDR2 FQNNGV. V shed 5 bases and J shed 6 bases, with 10 bases lying between them. The CDR3 nucleotides read TGTGCCAGCAGCCTGCGTTCTCATGGCTACACCTTC. It translates to CASSLRSHGYTF.

This chain joins TRBV2 and TRBJ1-1, with 7 bases matching TRBD1. The CDR3 loop spans 17 amino acids. CDR1 SNHLY and CDR2 FYNNEI come from the germline V gene. J lost 0 bases, V lost 1 base, and 8 bases had no gene match. The CDR3 sequence is CASSEEGGARMNTEAFF. The DNA for the CDR3 is TGTGCCAGCAGTGAAGAAGGGGGCGCCCGCATGAACACTGAAGCTTTCTTT.

J is TRBJ1-1 and V is TRBV7-9; 7 bases align to TRBD1. Germline-derived CDR1 and CDR2 are SEHNR and FQNEAQ (reference sequence). The CDR3 sequence is 14 residues long. The V and J ends lost 6 bases and 4 bases, in that order; junction bases with no gene match: 8. The CDR3 nucleotides are TGTGCCAGCAGTCGAAGCCCAGGGGGCACTGAAGCTTTCTTT. It encodes CASSRSPGGTEAFF.